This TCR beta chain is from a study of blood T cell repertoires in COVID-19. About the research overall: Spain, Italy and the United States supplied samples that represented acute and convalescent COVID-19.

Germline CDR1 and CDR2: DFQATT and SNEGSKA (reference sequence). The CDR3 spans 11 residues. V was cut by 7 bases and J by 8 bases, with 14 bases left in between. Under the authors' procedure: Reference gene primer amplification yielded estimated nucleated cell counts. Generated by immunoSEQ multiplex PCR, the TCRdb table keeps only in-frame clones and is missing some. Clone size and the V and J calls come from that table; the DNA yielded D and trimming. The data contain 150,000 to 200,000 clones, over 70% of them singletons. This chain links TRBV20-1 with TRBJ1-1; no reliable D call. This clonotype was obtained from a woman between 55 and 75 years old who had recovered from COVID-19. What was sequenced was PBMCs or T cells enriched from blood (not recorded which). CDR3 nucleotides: TGCAGTGTCCCAGATTATAACGAAGCTTTCTTT. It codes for CSVPDYNEAFF.